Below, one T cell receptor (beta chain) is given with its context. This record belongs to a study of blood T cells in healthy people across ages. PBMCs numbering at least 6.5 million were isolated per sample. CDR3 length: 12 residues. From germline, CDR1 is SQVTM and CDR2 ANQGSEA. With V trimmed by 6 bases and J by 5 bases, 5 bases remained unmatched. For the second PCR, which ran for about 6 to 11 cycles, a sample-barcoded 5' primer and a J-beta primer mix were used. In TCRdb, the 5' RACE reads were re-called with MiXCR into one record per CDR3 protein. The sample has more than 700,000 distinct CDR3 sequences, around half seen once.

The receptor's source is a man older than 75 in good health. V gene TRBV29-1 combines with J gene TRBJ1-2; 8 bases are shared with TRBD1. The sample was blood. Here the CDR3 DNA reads TGCAGCGTCGGGACAGGCGTTTATGGCTACACCTTC. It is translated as CSVGTGVYGYTF.